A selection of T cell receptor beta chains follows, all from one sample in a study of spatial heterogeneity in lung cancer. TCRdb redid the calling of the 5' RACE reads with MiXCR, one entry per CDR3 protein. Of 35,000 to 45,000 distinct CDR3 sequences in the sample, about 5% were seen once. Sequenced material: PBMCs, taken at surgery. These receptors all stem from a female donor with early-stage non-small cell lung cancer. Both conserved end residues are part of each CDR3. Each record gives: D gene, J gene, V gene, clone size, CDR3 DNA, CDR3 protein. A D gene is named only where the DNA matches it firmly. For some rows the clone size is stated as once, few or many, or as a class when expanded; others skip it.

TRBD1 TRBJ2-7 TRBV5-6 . TGTGCCAGCAGCGGCCGGGACAGATACGAGCAGTACTTC CASSGRDRYEQYF
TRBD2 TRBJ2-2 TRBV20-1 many TGCAGTGCCAGGGCCGGGATTAGCGGGGGCCTGAACACCGGGGAGCTGTTTTTT CSARAGISGGLNTGELFF
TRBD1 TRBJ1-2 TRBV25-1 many TGTGCCAGCAGGGCAAGGACAGGGGTGGGAGGCTACACCTTC CASRARTGVGGYTF
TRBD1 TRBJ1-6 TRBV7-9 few TGTGCCAGCAGCTTAGAGACAGGGGATCTTTCACCCCTCCACTTT CASSLETGDLSPLHF
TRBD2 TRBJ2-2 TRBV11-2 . TGTGCCAGCAGCCTTCGGACTAGCGGGCTCACCGGGGAGCTGTTTTTT CASSLRTSGLTGELFF
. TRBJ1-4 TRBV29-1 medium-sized TGCAGCGTCGGGGGAGCTAATGAAAAACTGTTTTTT CSVGGANEKLFF
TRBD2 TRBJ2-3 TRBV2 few TGTGCCAGCCGAAACGGGACTAGCGTTGTTGATACGCAGTATTTT CASRNGTSVVDTQYF
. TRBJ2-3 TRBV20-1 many TGCAGCTTTTCTAGGGCCACAGATACGCAGTATTTT CSFSRATDTQYF
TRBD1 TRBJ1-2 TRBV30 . TGTGCCTGGAGTGACGTCCCGGGACAGTTTCTAAAGCGGCATGGCTACACCTTC CAWSDVPGQFLKRHGYTF
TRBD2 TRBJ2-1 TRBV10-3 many TGTGCCATCAGCGGACTAGCGGGGGGAGGTGAGCAGTTCTTC CAISGLAGGGEQFF